A selection of T cell receptor beta chains follows, all from one sample in a study of neurological immune-mediated disorders. MiXCR, applied by TCRdb to the 5' RACE reads, yields one record per CDR3 protein. Found here are approximately 41,000 distinct CDR3 sequences, roughly 15% of them singletons; the top ten hold approximately 4%. Sequenced input: CD4+ T cells from blood. These receptors originate from a woman aged 60-75 years with HTLV-1-associated myelopathy (HAM/TSP). CDR3s include the opening cysteine and the closing phenylalanine or tryptophan. The order of the fields is D gene, J gene, clone size, V gene, CDR3 DNA, CDR3 protein. The D gene is left open where the match is weak. Size values are once, few and many counts, or a class for expanded clones, and some rows have none.

D: TRBD1; J: TRBJ2-1; size: few; V: TRBV14; DNA: TGTGCCAGCAGCCAAGGGGAAGGGGGACAGTTAACCTACAATGAGCAGTTCTTC; CDR3: CASSQGEGGQLTYNEQFF
D: TRBD1; J: TRBJ1-6; size: many; V: TRBV6-6; DNA: TGTGCCAGCAGCCAGGCCGGGACAGAGAGCTCGACCCTCCACTTT; CDR3: CASSQAGTESSTLHF
D: -; J: TRBJ2-5; size: -; V: TRBV3-1; DNA: TGTGCCAGCAGCCAAGTTTCCGGGACCCACCGGACCCAGTACTTC; CDR3: CASSQVSGTHRTQYF
D: -; J: TRBJ2-7; size: -; V: TRBV24-1; DNA: TGTGCCACCAGTGATTTGAGGTCCTACGAGCAGTACTTC; CDR3: CATSDLRSYEQYF
D: TRBD1; J: TRBJ2-7; size: many; V: TRBV5-1; DNA: TGCGCCAGCAGCTTGGGGGGACAGTTTGGTTCGACCGAGCAGTACTTC; CDR3: CASSLGGQFGSTEQYF
D: -; J: TRBJ2-7; size: many; V: TRBV29-1; DNA: TGCAGCGTTCTCCGGGACACGGGCTCCTACGAGCAGTACTTC; CDR3: CSVLRDTGSYEQYF
D: -; J: TRBJ2-2; size: many; V: TRBV5-5; DNA: TGTGCCAGCAGCCAAAAGGGGGGGTACACCGGGGAGCTGTTTTTT; CDR3: CASSQKGGYTGELFF
D: -; J: TRBJ2-7; size: many; V: TRBV4-1; DNA: TGCGCCAGCAGCCAAGGTACCCAAGGATGGGGCCGTGACTACGAGCAGTACTTC; CDR3: CASSQGTQGWGRDYEQYF
D: -; J: TRBJ1-1; size: many; V: TRBV20-1; DNA: TGCAGTGCTCCGGGAACCTTAGGTAACACTGAAGCTTTCTTT; CDR3: CSAPGTLGNTEAFF
D: TRBD1; J: TRBJ1-4; size: few; V: TRBV4-2; DNA: TGTGCCAGCAGACAAAACGGGACAGGGAATGAAAAACTGTTTTTT; CDR3: CASRQNGTGNEKLFF
D: -; J: TRBJ1-1; size: -; V: TRBV20-1; DNA: TGCAGTGCTAGAGTCAGGCAATTGAACACTGAAGCTTTCTTT; CDR3: CSARVRQLNTEAFF
D: -; J: TRBJ2-1; size: -; V: TRBV10-3; DNA: TGTGCCATCAGTGCCTCCAGTCGTGAGCAGTTCTTC; CDR3: CAISASSREQFF
D: TRBD1; J: TRBJ1-1; size: many; V: TRBV12-3/TRBV12-4; DNA: TGTGCCAGCAGTTGGACAGGGGTAACTGAAGCTTTCTTT; CDR3: CASSWTGVTEAFF
D: TRBD2; J: TRBJ2-5; size: -; V: TRBV10-3; DNA: TGTTCCAGCGAGTCAGGACTAGCGTGGGCCAAGACCCAGTACTTC; CDR3: CSSESGLAWAKTQYF
D: TRBD1; J: TRBJ2-1; size: many; V: TRBV6-6; DNA: TGTGCCAGCAGTTCCCAGTCGACAGGGGGAGGCAATGAGCAGTTCTTC; CDR3: CASSSQSTGGGNEQFF
D: -; J: TRBJ2-3; size: many; V: TRBV12-3/TRBV12-4; DNA: TGTGCCAGCACCCGAGGACAGCTACAAGATACGCAGTATTTT; CDR3: CASTRGQLQDTQYF
D: -; J: TRBJ1-4; size: many; V: TRBV3-1; DNA: TGTGCCAGCAGCCACCCTCTCGAAAAACTGTTTTTT; CDR3: CASSHPLEKLFF
D: -; J: TRBJ2-5; size: many; V: TRBV2; DNA: TGTGCCAGCAGCCGCAGGGGAGAGACCCAGTACTTC; CDR3: CASSRRGETQYF
D: -; J: TRBJ1-1; size: many; V: TRBV2; DNA: TGTGCCAGCAGTGAAACGAGGGACGTTTACAAAGCTTTCTTT; CDR3: CASSETRDVYKAFF
D: TRBD2; J: TRBJ2-7; size: many; V: TRBV20-1; DNA: TGCAGTGCTAGACCTAGCGGGGGGGAGCAGTACTTC; CDR3: CSARPSGGEQYF
D: TRBD1; J: TRBJ2-7; size: many; V: TRBV7-6; DNA: TGTGCCAGCAGCTTAGCGGGACAGGAATACGAGCAGTACTTC; CDR3: CASSLAGQEYEQYF
D: -; J: TRBJ1-2; size: many; V: TRBV20-1; DNA: TGCAGTGCTACCTCCCCAGGGACGGGGAGCTATGGCTACACCTTC; CDR3: CSATSPGTGSYGYTF
D: -; J: TRBJ2-7; size: many; V: TRBV20-1; DNA: TGCAGTGCTGGAATAAGAGGGGTTTCCTACGAGCAGTACTTC; CDR3: CSAGIRGVSYEQYF
D: -; J: TRBJ2-1; size: many; V: TRBV4-1; DNA: TGCGCCAGCAGCCAAGAAATGGGGCGGATAGATGAGCAGTTCTTC; CDR3: CASSQEMGRIDEQFF
D: -; J: TRBJ2-2; size: medium-sized; V: TRBV3-1; DNA: TGTGCCAGCCAACAGGGTGACAACGGGGAGCTGTTTTTT; CDR3: CASQQGDNGELFF
D: TRBD2; J: TRBJ2-7; size: many; V: TRBV20-1; DNA: TGCAGTGCCAGGGGACTAGCGACGTCCTACGAGCAGTACTTC; CDR3: CSARGLATSYEQYF
D: -; J: TRBJ2-1; size: many; V: TRBV20-1; DNA: TGCAGTGCTAGAAAAGGTTCGAGGAGTCTCAATGAGCAGTTCTTC; CDR3: CSARKGSRSLNEQFF
D: -; J: TRBJ1-1; size: many; V: TRBV14; DNA: TGTGCCAGCAGCCACCAGTACACTGAAGCTTTCTTT; CDR3: CASSHQYTEAFF
D: -; J: TRBJ2-3; size: many; V: TRBV5-1; DNA: TGCGCCAGCAGCTTGGGACAGGACCATTATTCTAGCACAGATACGCAGTATTTT; CDR3: CASSLGQDHYSSTDTQYF
D: -; J: TRBJ2-7; size: many; V: TRBV6-5; DNA: TGTGCCAGCAGCCGCGCGGCGGGGGCGGTCGCCTACGAGCAGTACTTC; CDR3: CASSRAAGAVAYEQYF
D: -; J: TRBJ2-2; size: many; V: TRBV3-1; DNA: TGTGCCAGCAGCCAAGTCCTACTCCACGGGGACACCGGGGAGCTGTTTTTT; CDR3: CASSQVLLHGDTGELFF
D: -; J: TRBJ2-4; size: many; V: TRBV5-5; DNA: TGTGCCAGCAGCTTCATCCCTAACGGGGAAAACATTCAGTACTTC; CDR3: CASSFIPNGENIQYF
D: -; J: TRBJ1-1; size: many; V: TRBV7-2; DNA: TGTGCCAGCAGCTTAAGGTGGGCGCCGAACACTGAAGCTTTCTTT; CDR3: CASSLRWAPNTEAFF
D: -; J: TRBJ2-5; size: many; V: TRBV7-9; DNA: TGTGCCAGCGGGGGACAAGAGACCCAGTACTTC; CDR3: CASGGQETQYF
D: -; J: TRBJ1-1; size: many; V: TRBV5-1; DNA: TGCGCCAGCAGCCGAATGACAGTGAACACTGAAGCTTTCTTT; CDR3: CASSRMTVNTEAFF
D: -; J: TRBJ1-2; size: -; V: TRBV18; DNA: TGTGCCAGCTCACCACCGGGGGGATATGGCTACACCTTC; CDR3: CASSPPGGYGYTF
D: -; J: TRBJ1-1; size: many; V: TRBV5-1; DNA: TGCGCCAGCAGCGAGGGTGGGTTGAACACTGAAGCTTTCTTT; CDR3: CASSEGGLNTEAFF
D: -; J: TRBJ1-6; size: many; V: TRBV9; DNA: TGTGCCAGCAGCGTAGAAGTCTCGCCGGTATCCCTCCACTTT; CDR3: CASSVEVSPVSLHF
D: -; J: TRBJ1-2; size: many; V: TRBV5-6; DNA: TGTGCCAGCAGCCGGTCCCACGACGGGCCCTGGGGCTACACCTTC; CDR3: CASSRSHDGPWGYTF
D: TRBD1; J: TRBJ1-2; size: many; V: TRBV30; DNA: TGTGCCTGGAGTCGAAGGGGGCAGGGTGCATATGGCTACACCTTC; CDR3: CAWSRRGQGAYGYTF